These 16 T cell receptor beta chains share one sample of origin, sequenced in a study of shared clonotypes between healthy human individuals. The repertoire was sequenced with immunoSEQ multiplex PCR; TCRdb's copy has only in-frame clones and lacks some. The table shows over 2,000,000 clones, with 80% to 95% occurring only once. CD45RO-negative cells were positively selected for CCR7, leaving out terminally differentiated effector memory CD45RA+ cells. The sample was naive CD8+ T cells from PBMCs. These receptor sequences come from a man younger than 35 in good health. Some clones in this sample may be carry-over from other donors' samples.

V and J are TRBV27 and TRBJ2-7, with TRBD1 identical over 7 bases. CDR1 MNHEY and CDR2 SMNVEV come from the germline V gene (reference sequence). This CDR3 contains 15 residues. J was trimmed by 4 bases and V by 2 bases; bases with no gene match: 8. CDR3 nucleotide sequence: TGTGCCAGCAGTTTAGTGTGGGGCAGGGGGTACGAGCAGTACTTC. This codes for CASSLVWGRGYEQYF.

The CDR3 protein is CASSHPGGRTEAFF. Written as DNA, the CDR3 is TGTGCCAGCAGCCACCCCGGGGGGCGTACTGAAGCTTTCTTT. The chain couples TRBV4-2 to TRBJ1-1; maybe TRBD1 (6 bases). CDR3 length: 14 amino acids. Trimming took 3 bases from V and 5 from J, leaving 13 bases between them. Germline V gene lookup returns CDR1 LGHNA and CDR2 YNFKEQ.

The table lists this clone with a count of one. The rearrangement joins TRBV28 to TRBJ2-1; 9 bases fit TRBD2. The trim removed 7 bases at V and 9 bases at J, leaving 7 bases unmatched. The CDR3 contains 13 residues. Germline V gene lookup returns CDR1 MDHEN and CDR2 SYDVKM. The CDR3 here is CASTWGTSSEQFF. The CDR3 nucleotides are TGTGCCAGCACCTGGGGGACTAGCAGTGAGCAGTTCTTC.

In nucleotides, the CDR3 is TGTGCCAGCAGCGCACCACAGATGGGGCAGTACTTC. Translation gives CASSAPQMGQYF. This chain uses TRBV9 with TRBJ2-7, with D uncertain. The CDR3 sequence is 12 residues long. Looked up from germline, CDR1 is SGDLS and CDR2 is YYNGEE. The germline V and J ends were trimmed by 3 bases and 9 bases, with 13 bases remaining between them. The variable domain in full, completed from reference TRBV9 and TRBJ2-7, reads DSGVTQTPKHLITATGQRVTLRCSPRSGDLSVYWYQQSLDQGLQFLIQYYNGEERAKGNILERFSAQQFPDLHSELNLSSLELGDSALYFCASSAPQMGQYFGPGTRLTVT.

DNA of the CDR3: TGTGCCACCAGCAGAGATTTAGACAGGGAATTGGACGAGCAGTACTTC. Translated: CATSRDLDRELDEQYF. V gene TRBV15 combines with J gene TRBJ2-7; 7 bases fit TRBD1. The V and J ends lost 0 bases and 5 bases, in that order; junction bases with no gene match: 10. This CDR3 is 16 amino acids long. Germline lookup yields CDR1 LNHNV and CDR2 YYDKDF (reference sequence).

The CDR3 DNA is TGTGCCAGCAGCTTCGGGCTGCCAGGCCCCACAGATACGCAGTATTTT. It specifies CASSFGLPGPTDTQYF. The chain combines TRBV5-6 with TRBJ2-3, with no clear D. CDR1 SGHDT and CDR2 YYEEEE come from the germline V gene. V was shortened by 2 bases and J by 2 bases, with 15 bases between the two germline ends. The CDR3 length is 16 residues. The full variable domain, completed using reference TRBV5-6 and TRBJ2-3, is DAGVTQSPTHLIKTRGQQVTLRCSPKSGHDTVSWYQQALGQGPQFIFQYYEEEERQRGNFPDRFSGHQFPNYSSELNVNALLLGDSALYLCASSFGLPGPTDTQYFGPGTRLTVL.

The chain has TRBV4-3 and TRBJ1-1; D is perhaps TRBD1 (6 bases). CDR1 and CDR2 from the germline V gene are LGHNA and YSLEER. This CDR3 contains 15 residues. Trimming took 3 bases from V and 0 from J, leaving 11 bases between them. The CDR3 sequence: CASSHRGAMNTEAFF. CDR3 nucleotides: TGCGCCAGCAGCCATCGGGGGGCGATGAACACTGAAGCTTTCTTT.

The chain recombines TRBV27 with TRBJ2-7; 9 bases match TRBD1. The CDR3 is 16 amino acids. The V gene end was trimmed by 0 bases and the J gene end by 0 bases; junction bases not matched to a gene: 3. The germline V gene has CDR1 MNHEY and CDR2 SMNVEV (reference sequence). The CDR3, as DNA: TGTGCCAGCAGTTTATCCCCGGACAGGGGCTCCTACGAGCAGTACTTC. It translates to CASSLSPDRGSYEQYF.

This clone has only a few counts. The chain links TRBV19 to TRBJ1-2, with D tentatively TRBD1 (6 bases). The CDR3 spans 11 residues. V was cut by 10 bases and J by 8 bases, with 14 bases left in between. Per the germline V gene, CDR1 is LNHDA and CDR2 is SQIVND (reference sequence). CDR3 loop: CATGQIEGYTF. In DNA form, the CDR3 reads TGTGCCACAGGACAGATAGAGGGCTACACCTTC. The complete variable domain, with remaining parts taken from reference TRBV19 and TRBJ1-2, reads DGGITQSPKYLFRKEGQNVTLSCEQNLNHDAMYWYRQDPGQGLRLIYYSQIVNDFQKGDIAEGYSVSREKKESFPLTVTSAQKNPTAFYLCATGQIEGYTFGSGTRLTVV.

This sequence joins TRBV14 and TRBJ1-2; D is possibly TRBD1 (5 bases). Germline lookup yields CDR1 SGHDN and CDR2 FVKESK. V was clipped by 0 bases and J by 8 bases, with 13 bases between them. This CDR3 contains 14 residues. CDR3 sequence: CASSQEGWGSGYTF. The CDR3 DNA reads as TGTGCCAGCAGCCAAGAAGGTTGGGGGAGCGGCTACACCTTC. The full variable domain, with the rest looked up from reference TRBV14 and TRBJ1-2, is EAGVTQFPSHSVIEKGQTVTLRCDPISGHDNLYWYRRVMGKEIKFLLHFVKESKQDESGMPNNRFLAERTGGTYSTLKVQPAELEDSGVYFCASSQEGWGSGYTFGSGTRLTVV.

The chain is built from TRBV18 and TRBJ2-7; D assignment may be TRBD1 or TRBD2 (6 bases each). Germline V gene lookup returns CDR1 KGHSH and CDR2 LQKENI. Trimming stripped 2 bases from V and 2 bases from J, with 25 bases between. CDR3 size: 19 residues. The CDR3 DNA sequence: TGTGCCAGCTCACCAGTATTACTGCGGGGCGACAGGAGGACCTACGAGCAGTACTTC. Its protein product is CASSPVLLRGDRRTYEQYF. Filled out from reference TRBV18 and TRBJ2-7, the complete variable domain reads NAGVMQNPRHLVRRRGQEARLRCSPMKGHSHVYWYRQLPEEGLKFMVYLQKENIIDESGMPKERFSAEFPKEGPSILRIQQVVRGDSAAYFCASSPVLLRGDRRTYEQYFGPGTRLTVT.

V is TRBV6-1 and J is TRBJ2-1; possible D gene TRBD2, 5 bases. V was clipped by 6 bases and J by 4 bases, with 10 bases between them. The germline V gene encodes CDR1 MNHNS and CDR2 SASEGT. The CDR3 loop spans 13 amino acids. CDR3 coding DNA: TGTGCCAGCAGCCCCGGGATTTACAATGAGCAGTTCTTC. Its protein product is CASSPGIYNEQFF.

This clone was seen only once. Just one base apart from a much larger clone, this may be a read error. The J gene is TRBJ2-7, the V gene TRBV28, with unresolved D. The germline gives CDR1 MDHEN, CDR2 SYDVKM. The CDR3 covers 11 residues. The V gene lost 4 bases and the J gene lost 6 bases, with 7 bases spanning the gap. CDR3 in amino acids: CASSYGFEQYF. The CDR3 DNA follows: TGTGCCAGCAGTTACGGGTTCGAGCAGTACTTC.

This rearrangement joins TRBV11-3 to TRBJ2-7; 9 nucleotides line up with TRBD1. The germline V gene has CDR1 SGHNT and CDR2 YENEEA. V dropped 4 bases and J dropped 6; count of bases not matched to a gene: 4. This CDR3 is built from 13 residues. CDR3 protein: CASSYGTGSEQYF. CDR3 bases: TGTGCCAGCAGCTACGGGACAGGGAGCGAGCAGTACTTC.

This rearrangement joins TRBV5-1 to TRBJ2-7; no clear D gene. V lost 5 bases and J 7 bases, leaving 16 bases between the germline ends. The CDR3 spans 13 residues. Looked up from germline, CDR1 is SGHRS and CDR2 is YFSETQ. The CDR3 sequence: CASRLGPQQEQYF. CDR3 sequence (DNA): TGCGCCAGCAGATTAGGACCGCAACAGGAGCAGTACTTC.

The chain employs TRBV4-1 and TRBJ2-1; 15 bases agree with TRBD2. Germline V CDR1 and CDR2: MGHRA, YSYEKL. CDR3 length: 17 residues. V lost 0 bases, J lost 12 bases, and 9 bases stayed unmatched. CDR3: CASSQDPGAGLAGGQFF. The DNA of the CDR3 is TGCGCCAGCAGCCAAGATCCTGGCGCGGGACTAGCGGGGGGGCAGTTCTTC.